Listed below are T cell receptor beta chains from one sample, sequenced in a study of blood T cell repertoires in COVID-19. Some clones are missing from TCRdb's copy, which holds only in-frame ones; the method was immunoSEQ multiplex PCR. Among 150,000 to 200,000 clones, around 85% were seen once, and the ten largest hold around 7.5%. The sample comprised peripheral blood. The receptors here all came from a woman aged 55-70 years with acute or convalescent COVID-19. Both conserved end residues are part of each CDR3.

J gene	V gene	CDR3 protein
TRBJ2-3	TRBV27	CASSFSTRLGSTDTQYF
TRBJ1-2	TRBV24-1	CATSVTANYGYTF
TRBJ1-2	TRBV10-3	CAISVGEGGYTF
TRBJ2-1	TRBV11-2	CASSRQGGLDNEQFF
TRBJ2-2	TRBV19	CASSIVGGNTGELFF
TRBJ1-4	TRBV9	CASSPRAGAGEKLFF
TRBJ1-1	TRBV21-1	CASLRRDRVNTEAFF
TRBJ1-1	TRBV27	CASSLRQGNKAFF
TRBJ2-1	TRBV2	CASSVEGTPRAYNEQFF
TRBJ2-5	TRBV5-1	CASRKTGVETQYF
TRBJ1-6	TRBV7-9	CASSSLDSNNSPLHF
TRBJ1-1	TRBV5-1	CASSSLLDTEAFF
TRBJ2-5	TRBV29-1	CSVDRKETQYF
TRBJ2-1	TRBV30	CAWRRQGVGEQFF
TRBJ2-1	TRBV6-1	CASSDQGLSYNEQFF
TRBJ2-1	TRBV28	CASSLIGSPFNEQFF
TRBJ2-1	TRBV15	CATSRDRLAGEGGQFF